Listed below are T cell receptor beta chains from one sample, sequenced in a study of blood T cells in healthy people across ages. TCRdb called the 5' RACE reads again in MiXCR, with one record for every CDR3 protein. The table records 1.5 million to 2 million distinct CDR3 sequences, approximately 32% of them present only once. The sequenced sample consisted of blood. These TCRs come from a woman under 40 in good health. CDR3s include the opening cysteine and the closing phenylalanine or tryptophan. D genes are given only for firm matches. Size values are once, few and many counts, or a class for expanded clones, and some rows have none.

v_call	j_call	clone_size	d_call	cdr3_aa	cdr3_nt
TRBV18	TRBJ2-5	-	-	CASKGLQETQYF	TGTGCCAGCAAGGGACTTCAAGAGACCCAGTACTTC
TRBV20-1	TRBJ2-3	few	TRBD2	CSARSGGQPSTDTQYF	TGCAGTGCTAGAAGCGGGGGGCAACCTAGCACAGATACGCAGTATTTT
TRBV12-3/TRBV12-4	TRBJ2-7	-	-	CANSFSTYEQYF	TGTGCCAACAGTTTTAGCACCTACGAGCAGTACTTC
TRBV20-1	TRBJ2-2	-	-	CSAREGGRRTGELFF	TGCAGTGCTAGAGAAGGTGGGAGGCGAACCGGGGAGCTGTTTTTT
TRBV7-9	TRBJ1-2	-	-	CASSRLREGYGYTF	TGTGCCAGCAGCAGATTGAGGGAGGGCTATGGCTACACCTTC
TRBV18	TRBJ2-5	few	TRBD1	CASSLGTGSRETQYF	TGTGCCAGCTCTCTTGGGACAGGCTCCCGGGAGACCCAGTACTTC
TRBV6-5	TRBJ1-1	-	-	CASSQGEGRAFF	TGTGCCAGCAGCCAAGGCGAGGGCCGAGCTTTCTTT
TRBV7-7	TRBJ2-1	few	-	CASSLEPSNSYNEQFF	TGTGCCAGCAGCTTAGAGCCTAGCAACTCCTACAATGAGCAGTTCTTC
TRBV20-1	TRBJ2-7	few	TRBD2	CSAILAGVEQYF	TGCAGTGCTATCCTAGCGGGGGTCGAGCAGTACTTC
TRBV20-1	TRBJ2-1	few	TRBD2	CSADTVAGPYNEQFF	TGCAGTGCTGATACCGTAGCGGGGCCCTACAATGAGCAGTTCTTC
TRBV5-6	TRBJ2-1	few	TRBD2	CASSSTSSGGALTYNEQFF	TGTGCCAGCAGCTCAACCTCTAGCGGGGGGGCCTTGACCTACAATGAGCAGTTCTTC
TRBV6-5	TRBJ2-7	-	-	CTSSYNTESSYEQYF	TGTACCAGCAGTTACAACACAGAGAGCTCCTACGAGCAGTACTTC
TRBV19	TRBJ2-3	once	TRBD2	CASHTRGSTDTQYF	TGTGCCAGTCACACGCGGGGGAGCACAGATACGCAGTATTTT
TRBV27	TRBJ2-1	-	TRBD2	CASSLFGTSGGRNEQFF	TGTGCCAGCAGTTTATTCGGGACTAGCGGGGGTAGGAATGAGCAGTTCTTC
TRBV2	TRBJ2-7	few	TRBD1	CASRKTGLTEQYF	TGTGCCAGCAGGAAGACAGGGCTTACCGAGCAGTACTTC
TRBV5-1	TRBJ2-5	-	-	CASNNLGEGPKAETQYF	TGCGCCAGCAATAATCTCGGTGAAGGTCCGAAGGCAGAGACCCAGTACTTC
TRBV20-1	TRBJ2-3	-	TRBD2	CSAIALAHDTQYF	TGCAGTGCCATAGCACTAGCGCATGATACGCAGTATTTT
TRBV7-9	TRBJ2-3	-	TRBD2	CASSLARSGRTDTQYF	TGTGCCAGCAGCTTAGCCAGGTCCGGGAGGACAGATACGCAGTATTTT
TRBV12-3/TRBV12-4	TRBJ2-7	few	-	CASSLWGHPYEQYF	TGTGCCAGCAGTTTATGGGGACACCCCTACGAGCAGTACTTC
TRBV4-2	TRBJ2-7	many	-	CASSQDEGGRPEQYF	TGTGCCAGCAGCCAAGACGAGGGAGGCCGCCCAGAGCAGTACTTC
TRBV20-1	TRBJ2-7	-	-	CSARRSDEQYF	TGCAGTGCTAGGCGTAGTGACGAGCAGTACTTC
TRBV20-1	TRBJ2-7	few	-	CSARAGGEHEQYF	TGCAGTGCTAGAGCCGGGGGTGAGCACGAGCAGTACTTC
TRBV5-1	TRBJ1-2	few	-	CASSLALFGGKDGYTF	TGCGCCAGCAGCTTGGCCCTGTTCGGGGGGAAGGATGGCTACACCTTC
TRBV5-1	TRBJ2-7	-	-	CASGLGFYEQYF	TGCGCCAGCGGGCTGGGATTCTACGAGCAGTACTTC
TRBV28	TRBJ2-7	many	-	CAGSRGIAYEQYF	TGTGCCGGGTCTAGGGGGATTGCGTACGAGCAGTACTTC
TRBV24-1	TRBJ2-6	-	-	CATNDPNSGANVLTF	TGTGCCACCAATGACCCCAACTCTGGGGCCAACGTCCTGACTTTC
TRBV5-1	TRBJ2-7	-	-	CVSSSSILHGDEQYF	TGCGTCAGCAGCTCTTCCATACTTCATGGGGACGAGCAGTACTTC
TRBV7-2	TRBJ2-3	many	TRBD2	CASSLVLLAADTQYF	TGTGCCAGCAGCTTAGTCCTACTAGCGGCAGATACGCAGTATTTT
TRBV6-1	TRBJ1-1	few	-	CASSESSTEAFF	TGTGCCAGCAGTGAATCTAGCACTGAAGCTTTCTTT
TRBV5-1	TRBJ1-2	-	TRBD1	CASSEPGQKNYGYTF	TGCGCCAGCAGCGAACCGGGACAGAAGAACTATGGCTACACCTTC
TRBV5-1	TRBJ2-2	once	TRBD1	CASSTDRETGELFF	TGCGCCAGCAGTACGGACAGGGAGACCGGGGAGCTGTTTTTT
TRBV6-5	TRBJ2-1	-	TRBD2	CASSSPGTSGIYEQFF	TGTGCCAGCAGTTCCCCGGGGACTAGCGGGATCTATGAGCAGTTCTTC
TRBV20-1	TRBJ2-5	few	TRBD1	CSAQRQGYQETQYF	TGCAGTGCACAGAGACAGGGGTACCAAGAGACCCAGTACTTC
TRBV5-5	TRBJ1-5	-	-	CASSRLGFGGPQHF	TGTGCCAGCAGCCGTTTAGGGTTCGGTGGGCCCCAGCATTTT
TRBV20-1	TRBJ1-2	few	-	CSARDPNGYTF	TGCAGTGCTAGAGACCCCAATGGCTACACCTTC
TRBV7-7	TRBJ2-5	-	TRBD2	CASSLDSGKKTQYF	TGTGCCAGCAGCTTAGATAGCGGGAAAAAGACCCAGTACTTC
TRBV20-1	TRBJ1-2	-	-	CSVIRSGSGYTF	TGCAGTGTCATACGGTCAGGGTCCGGCTACACCTTC
TRBV9	TRBJ1-5	-	-	CASSVDSGLPQHF	TGTGCCAGCAGCGTAGATTCAGGGCTGCCCCAGCATTTT
TRBV5-1	TRBJ1-2	-	TRBD1	CASSLLGQYYGYTF	TGCGCCAGCAGCTTGCTGGGACAGTACTATGGCTACACCTTC
TRBV6-2/TRBV6-3	TRBJ2-1	few	-	CASLARGRNEQFF	TGTGCCAGCCTGGCCAGGGGTAGGAATGAGCAGTTCTTC
TRBV4-2	TRBJ1-5	-	-	CASSQLFPPADSNRPQHF	TGTGCCAGCAGCCAATTGTTCCCACCGGCGGACAGCAATCGGCCCCAGCATTTT
TRBV5-4	TRBJ1-5	few	-	CASSRGPDNQPQHF	TGTGCCAGCAGCCGCGGCCCGGACAATCAGCCCCAGCATTTT
TRBV20-1	TRBJ1-1	-	-	CSARVAVNTEAFF	TGCAGTGCTAGGGTGGCGGTGAACACTGAAGCTTTCTTT
TRBV20-1	TRBJ2-7	-	-	CSGSRLLYGNEQYF	TGCAGTGGGTCTCGGCTGCTTTACGGAAACGAGCAGTACTTC
TRBV6-5	TRBJ2-7	-	-	CASTFGPYEQYF	TGTGCCAGCACCTTCGGACCCTACGAGCAGTACTTC
TRBV20-1	TRBJ1-2	many	-	CSASNSNYGYTF	TGCAGTGCTAGCAACTCTAACTATGGCTACACCTTC
TRBV4-1	TRBJ2-2	few	TRBD1	CASSQGQRNTGELFF	TGCGCCAGCAGCCAGGGACAGCGAAACACCGGGGAGCTGTTTTTT
TRBV4-1	TRBJ2-3	-	-	CASSQVLTGTQYF	TGCGCCAGCAGCCAAGTTTTGACAGGTACGCAGTATTTT
TRBV4-1	TRBJ1-2	few	-	CASSQDKGPQGYGHTF	TGCGCCAGCAGCCAAGATAAGGGACCGCAGGGCTATGGCCACACCTTC
TRBV20-1	TRBJ1-2	few	-	CSAPQANYGYTF	TGCAGTGCTCCCCAGGCGAACTATGGCTACACCTTC
TRBV9	TRBJ2-3	-	TRBD2	CASSLTSGRTDRQYF	TGTGCCAGCAGCCTAACTAGCGGGAGAACAGATAGGCAGTATTTT
TRBV5-1	TRBJ2-2	-	-	CASSLDLNTGELFF	TGCGCCAGCAGCCTGGACCTGAACACCGGGGAGCTGTTTTTT
TRBV20-1	TRBJ2-7	-	-	CSATAPGYMSYEQYF	TGCAGTGCGACAGCCCCGGGCTACATGTCCTACGAGCAGTACTTC